A single sample gave rise to the 30 T cell receptor beta chains below, sequenced in a study of T cell responses to AZD1222 COVID-19 vaccine. TCRdb's copy holds only in-frame clones and misses some; the assay was immunoSEQ multiplex PCR. The sample includes roughly 150,000 clones, approximately 88% of them seen just once. The source material was peripheral blood, sampled 28 days after the second AZD1222 dose. The receptor set was obtained from an adult who received the AZD1222 COVID-19 vaccine.

Comments on this clone: Additional DNA sequences in this sample encode the identical CDR3. V is TRBV12-3 or TRBV12-4 and J is TRBJ1-5; D is undetermined. This CDR3 contains 13 residues. V lost 9 bases to trimming and J lost 6 bases, with 15 bases between them. The CDR3 nucleotides are TGTGCCAGTAGCCTCGGTCGAGGTCAGCCCCAGCATTTT. Translating it yields CASSLGRGQPQHF.

The chain joins TRBV5-6 to TRBJ1-2; D may be TRBD1 (6 bases). V lost 0 bases and J 7 bases, leaving 10 bases between the germline ends. CDR3 size: 13 residues. Germline CDR1 is SGHDT and CDR2 is YYEEEE. For the CDR3, the DNA is TGTGCCAGCAGCTTGGCCAGGGGTGGTGGCTACACCTTC. Protein product: CASSLARGGGYTF.

The CDR3 bases are TGTGCCAGTAGAAGATCTGGCACAGATACGCAGTATTTT. It yields the protein CASRRSGTDTQYF. The rearrangement links TRBV19 to TRBJ2-3; D uncertain. V gave up 6 bases and J gave up 1 base, with 8 bases separating them. CDR1 is LNHDA and CDR2 is SQIVND in the germline V gene (reference sequence). CDR3 length: 13 amino acids.

The J gene is TRBJ1-2, the V gene TRBV19; D not resolved. CDR3 size: 12 residues. From germline, CDR1 is LNHDA and CDR2 SQIVND (reference sequence). Between the trimmed V and J ends, which lost 9 bases and 8 bases, there was a span of 16 bases. CDR3 in DNA: TGTGCCAGAGGCGGCGGGGTCGTCGGCTACACCTTC. Encoded protein: CARGGGVVGYTF.

The sample holds one count of this clone. The rearrangement uses TRBV19 and TRBJ2-3; 8 bases fit TRBD1. Germline V CDR1 and CDR2: LNHDA, SQIVND (reference sequence). J lost 4 bases, V lost 5 bases, and 17 bases had no gene match. The CDR3 sequence is 18 residues long. The CDR3 region has the DNA TGTGCCAGTAGTCCTATCCCCCAGGGGGCGGTCGCGGCAGATACGCAGTATTTT. Translation gives CASSPIPQGAVAADTQYF.

V and J are TRBV19 and TRBJ2-4; D remains ambiguous. In germline, CDR1 is LNHDA, CDR2 SQIVND (reference sequence). The length of the CDR3 is 18 residues. The V gene lost 3 bases and the J gene lost 0 bases, with 18 bases spanning the gap. The CDR3 spells CASSMGTQSTLAKNIQYF. CDR3 in DNA: TGTGCCAGTAGTATGGGAACGCAAAGTACTCTAGCCAAAAACATTCAGTACTTC.

In its sample, this clone was seen a few times. The rearrangement joins TRBV2 to TRBJ1-2; weak D call: TRBD1 (5 bases). Germline CDR1 and CDR2: SNHLY and FYNNEI. The CDR3 covers 15 residues. The V end lost 7 bases, the J end lost 0 bases, and 15 bases lay between the germline ends. The CDR3: CASTIGGTANYGYTF. The CDR3 bases are TGTGCCAGCACGATTGGAGGGACGGCTAACTATGGCTACACCTTC.

The CDR3 DNA is TGTGCCAGCAGTTACTCGAAGTCTTACGAGCAGTACTTC. It is translated as CASSYSKSYEQYF. The V gene is TRBV6-5, the J gene TRBJ2-7, with no clear D. Germline V CDR1 and CDR2: MNHEY, SVGAGI. This CDR3 is 13 amino acids long. Trimming cost V 0 bases and J 4 bases, with 7 bases left between them.

The chain links TRBV6-5 to TRBJ1-2; D unresolved. The CDR3 loop spans 12 amino acids. From germline, CDR1 is MNHEY and CDR2 SVGAGI. Trimming took 4 bases from V and 7 from J, leaving 10 bases between them. CDR3 sequence: CASSSGPLGYTF. CDR3 coding DNA: TGTGCCAGCAGTTCCGGGCCACTTGGCTACACCTTC.

The V and J genes are TRBV2 and TRBJ1-6; 7 bases match TRBD1. V was pared by 4 bases and J by 7 bases, with 13 bases of the junction left unmatched. The CDR3 sequence is 17 residues long. Germline lookup yields CDR1 SNHLY and CDR2 FYNNEI. The CDR3 nucleotides read TGTGCCAGCAGTGGGGCCACCCGGGACAGCTCCAATTCACCCCTCCACTTT. It is translated as CASSGATRDSSNSPLHF. Supplemented by reference TRBV2 and TRBJ1-6, the full variable domain reads EPEVTQTPSHQVTQMGQEVILRCVPISNHLYFYWYRQILGQKVEFLVSFYNNEISEKSEIFDDQFSVERPDGSNFTLKIRSTKLEDSAMYFCASSGATRDSSNSPLHFGNGTRLTVT.

The chain carries TRBV12-3 or TRBV12-4 and TRBJ1-1, with D maybe TRBD1 (6 bases). Trimming cost V 6 bases and J 2 bases, with 10 bases left between them. This CDR3 is 13 amino acids long. Written as DNA, the CDR3 is TGTGCCAGCAGGGGGGCCACCAACACTGAAGCTTTCTTT. It translates to CASRGATNTEAFF.

The rearrangement joins TRBV11-2 to TRBJ1-6, with D unresolved. With 0 bases removed from V and 6 bases from J, the gap between germline ends came to 9 bases. CDR1 is SGHAT, CDR2 FQNNGV, per germline. This CDR3 is built from 15 residues. The CDR3 sequence is CASSLEPGSNSPLHF. The CDR3 bases are TGTGCCAGCAGCTTAGAACCAGGTTCTAATTCACCCCTCCACTTT.

This chain connects TRBV2 to TRBJ2-3; a possible D gene is TRBD1 (6 bases). V was cut by 7 bases and J by 1 base, with 15 bases left in between. The CDR3 spans 15 residues. Germline values: CDR1 SNHLY, CDR2 FYNNEI. Written as DNA, the CDR3 is TGTGCCAGCATCTTGGACAGTTACGGCACAGATACGCAGTATTTT. Its protein product is CASILDSYGTDTQYF.

The rearrangement links TRBV19 to TRBJ2-1; tentatively, D is TRBD1 or TRBD2 (5 bases each). V lost 6 bases to trimming and J lost 5 bases, with 8 bases between them. Looked up from germline, CDR1 is LNHDA and CDR2 is SQIVND (reference sequence). This CDR3 has 12 amino acids. CDR3 DNA sequence: TGTGCCAGTAGGAGGGGTAACAATGAGCAGTTCTTC. Residues: CASRRGNNEQFF.

This chain uses TRBV9 with TRBJ2-7; 9 bases match TRBD1. Germline V CDR1 and CDR2: SGDLS, YYNGEE. This CDR3 contains 13 residues. With 3 bases clipped from V and 6 bases from J, the junction kept 4 bases outside the gene matches. Written as DNA, the CDR3 is TGTGCCAGCAGCGCGGACAGGGGAAGCGAGCAGTACTTC. The encoded protein is CASSADRGSEQYF. Drawing the rest from reference TRBV9 and TRBJ2-7, the complete variable domain is DSGVTQTPKHLITATGQRVTLRCSPRSGDLSVYWYQQSLDQGLQFLIQYYNGEERAKGNILERFSAQQFPDLHSELNLSSLELGDSALYFCASSADRGSEQYFGPGTRLTVT.

CDR3 sequence: CAWTLGRGTEAFF. The CDR3 bases are TGTGCCTGGACTCTAGGGAGGGGCACTGAAGCTTTCTTT. The chain employs TRBV30 and TRBJ1-1; tentative D call: TRBD1 (5 bases). CDR1 GTSNPN and CDR2 SVGIG come from the germline V gene (reference sequence). This CDR3 contains 13 residues. Trimming removed 4 bases from V and 4 bases from J, with 13 bases in between.

The J gene is TRBJ2-1, the V gene TRBV7-6; the D gene could be TRBD1 or TRBD2 (5 bases each). The germline gives CDR1 SGHVS, CDR2 FNYEAQ. The germline V and J ends were trimmed by 5 bases and 0 bases, with 23 bases remaining between them. The CDR3 has 19 amino acids. This CDR3 reads CASSQPGSSVGASYNEQFF. In DNA, the CDR3 is TGTGCCAGCAGCCAACCGGGGTCCTCAGTAGGGGCCTCCTACAATGAGCAGTTCTTC.

With regard to this clone: This sample includes further DNA sequences coding for the same CDR3. The rearrangement uses TRBV4-1 and TRBJ1-4; TRBD1 matches 11 bases. The V and J ends lost 4 bases and 8 bases, in that order; junction bases with no gene match: 3. The V gene's germline CDR1 is MGHRA and CDR2 YSYEKL. The CDR3 has 14 residues. CDR3 nucleotide sequence: TGCGCCAGCAGCCCCGGACAGGGGGCGGAAAAACTGTTTTTT. This translates into CASSPGQGAEKLFF.

This rearrangement joins TRBV19 to TRBJ1-1, with a weak D call TRBD1 (6 bases). CDR1 and CDR2 from the germline V gene are LNHDA and SQIVND (reference sequence). V was cut by 0 bases and J by 1 base, with 6 bases left in between. The CDR3 extends over 14 amino acids. The DNA for the CDR3 is TGTGCCAGTAGTATAGAACAGGGGAACACTGAAGCTTTCTTT. It specifies CASSIEQGNTEAFF.

The gene calls are TRBV7-2 and TRBJ1-2; no definite D call. The germline V and J ends were trimmed by 3 bases and 0 bases, with 8 bases remaining between them. Germline V gives CDR1 SGHTA, CDR2 FQGNSA. The CDR3 runs 14 residues. This CDR3 reads CASSFAGTNYGYTF. The CDR3 DNA is TGTGCCAGCAGCTTCGCGGGTACTAACTATGGCTACACCTTC.

J is TRBJ2-1 and V is TRBV6-5, with a tentative D call TRBD1 (6 bases). This CDR3 is 15 amino acids long. V gave up 2 bases and J gave up 4 bases, with 12 bases separating them. Germline assignment: CDR1 MNHEY and CDR2 SVGAGI. In DNA, the CDR3 is TGTGCCAGCAGTTACAGTGGGGGCAGTTACAATGAGCAGTTCTTC. This encodes CASSYSGGSYNEQFF.

The V and J genes are TRBV10-3 and TRBJ2-7; TRBD1 matches at 10 bases. From germline, CDR1 is ENHRY and CDR2 SYGVKD. The CDR3 sequence is 14 residues long. The ends lost 6 bases at V and 2 bases at J; junction bases unmatched: 4. CDR3: CAIRPGTGAYEQYF. CDR3 nucleotide sequence: TGTGCCATCAGGCCCGGGACAGGGGCCTACGAGCAGTACTTC.

This chain connects TRBV7-2 to TRBJ1-3; 7 bases match TRBD1. This CDR3 has 15 residues. Germline V gives CDR1 SGHTA, CDR2 FQGNSA. Losses at the gene ends were 7 bases for V and 1 base for J; bases not matched to a gene: 7. CDR3 sequence reads: CASTLDRASGNTIYF. DNA for the CDR3: TGTGCCAGCACCCTCGACAGGGCATCTGGAAACACCATATATTTT.

The chain joins TRBV5-4 to TRBJ2-5; 7 bases agree with TRBD1. J gave up 1 base and V 4 bases, and 1 base lay outside the gene matches. Germline V gene lookup returns CDR1 SGHNT and CDR2 YYREEE (reference sequence). The CDR3 totals 13 residues. The CDR3 nucleotides read TGTGCCAGCAGCCGGGACAGCCAAGAGACCCAGTACTTC. This sequence encodes CASSRDSQETQYF.

In nucleotides, the CDR3 is TGTGCCAGCATCTCGGTGGAGACCCAGTACTTC. Protein: CASISVETQYF. This chain connects TRBV2 to TRBJ2-5, with D unclear. V was shortened by 7 bases and J by 5 bases, with 8 bases between the two germline ends. This CDR3 has 11 residues. In germline, CDR1 is SNHLY, CDR2 FYNNEI.

This clone was recorded only once. This chain joins TRBV5-6 and TRBJ2-3, with TRBD1 matching over 10 bases. The CDR3 contains 16 residues. Per germline, CDR1 SGHDT and CDR2 YYEEEE. Trimming removed 2 bases from V and 2 bases from J; junction bases left unmatched: 5. The CDR3 here is CASSLMGQGYTDTQYF. In DNA form, the CDR3 reads TGTGCCAGCAGCTTAATGGGACAGGGGTACACAGATACGCAGTATTTT.

The genes are TRBV9 and TRBJ2-3; D unclear. Germline loops: CDR1 SGDLS, CDR2 YYNGEE. The V end was cut by 0 bases, the J end by 4 bases, with 15 bases between. The CDR3 runs 16 residues. CDR3 loop: CASSVAPAPRADTQYF. The CDR3 bases are TGTGCCAGCAGCGTAGCCCCGGCCCCAAGGGCAGATACGCAGTATTTT.

This chain links TRBV5-6 with TRBJ2-7; weak D call: TRBD1 (5 bases). Germline-derived CDR1 and CDR2 are SGHDT and YYEEEE. This CDR3 comprises 12 residues. Trimming left V 3 bases short and J 4 bases short, with 8 bases between. The CDR3 here is CASSSQGYEQYF. In DNA, the CDR3 is TGTGCCAGCAGCTCCCAGGGATACGAGCAGTACTTC.

This rearrangement joins TRBV4-1 to TRBJ2-7; D gene unclear. The CDR3 runs 13 residues. Trimming cost V 1 base and J 3 bases, with 7 bases left between them. CDR1 is MGHRA and CDR2 is YSYEKL in the germline V gene. CDR3 in amino acids: CASSQGAGYEQYF. In DNA, the CDR3 is TGCGCCAGCAGCCAAGGCGCAGGCTACGAGCAGTACTTC.

The chain recombines TRBV14 with TRBJ1-3, with D hard to call. V lost 1 base to trimming and J lost 3 bases, with 1 base between them. CDR3 length: 12 residues. Per the germline V gene, CDR1 is SGHDN and CDR2 is FVKESK. Here the CDR3 reads CASSQVGNTIYF. In nucleotides, the CDR3 is TGTGCCAGCAGCCAAGTTGGAAACACCATATATTTT.